Following are 20 T cell receptor beta chains from one sample sequenced in a study of T cells expressing NK-cell markers. TCRdb re-called the 5' RACE reads, yielding one record per CDR3 amino acid sequence without DNA. Its table records about 540,000 distinct CDR3 sequences. The material sequenced was blood T cells: a sorted CD56 or NKG2C T cell subset, CD4+ or CD8+ T cells, or bulk PBMC T cells (not recorded which). The receptors stem from a man between 18 and 29 years old in good health.

Here the CDR3 reads CATHRAGYNEQFF. The chain links TRBV6-2 or TRBV6-3 to TRBJ2-1; TCRdb gives TRBD1 as the D gene, but with no DNA this cannot be confirmed. The CDR3 has 13 residues. Germline CDR1 and CDR2: MNHEY and SVGEGT.

The chain carries TRBV7-2 and TRBJ2-5; TCRdb's D gene call, TRBD1, goes unchecked for lack of DNA. The CDR3 has 15 residues. In germline, CDR1 is SGHTA, CDR2 FQGNSA. The CDR3 loop is CASSFSTGAGETQYF.

The chain has TRBV20-1 and TRBJ2-3; with no DNA, the TCRdb D assignment of TRBD2 cannot be verified. The germline V gene encodes CDR1 DFQATT and CDR2 SNEGSKA (reference sequence). The CDR3 has 16 residues. CDR3 sequence reads: CSARDSSLAGPDTQYF.

The rearrangement uses TRBV12-3 or TRBV12-4 and TRBJ2-7; the D call from TCRdb, TRBD1, cannot be confirmed without DNA. The CDR3 covers 15 residues. CDR3 loop: CASRKTTGIQYEQYF.

The chain couples TRBV29-1 to TRBJ2-3; TCRdb's D call of TRBD1 is untestable without DNA. Germline V gene sequence: CDR1 SQVTM, CDR2 ANQGSEA. The length of the CDR3 is 13 residues. Here the CDR3 reads CSVGGQGSGTQYF.

The chain couples TRBV7-9 to TRBJ2-3; as DNA is missing, the TRBD2 call by TCRdb cannot be tested. The germline gives CDR1 SEHNR, CDR2 FQNEAQ (reference sequence). This CDR3 comprises 13 residues. The chain's CDR3 is CASSLDHPATQYF.

V and J are TRBV11-2 and TRBJ2-7; TCRdb's D call of TRBD2 is untestable without DNA. This CDR3 has 14 residues. Germline CDR1 SGHAT, CDR2 FQNNGV. The CDR3: CASSLGASGYEQYF.

The chain uses TRBV5-1 and TRBJ2-4. Germline loops: CDR1 SGHRS, CDR2 YFSETQ. The CDR3 runs 18 residues. This chain's CDR3 is CASSLGRIVGLAKNIQYF.

The chain uses TRBV14 and TRBJ2-3. The CDR3 sequence is 13 residues long. Germline V gene data show CDR1 as SGHDN and CDR2 as FVKESK. This CDR3 reads CASSQDSATTQYF.

This chain joins TRBV23-1 and TRBJ2-5; the D call of TRBD1 rests on TCRdb alone, since no DNA is present to check it. TRBV23-1 is an ORF for which the function is uncertain. The CDR3 consists of 15 residues. This CDR3 is CASRLRTGSKETQYF.

The chain has TRBV5-1 and TRBJ2-3. Germline-derived CDR1 and CDR2 are SGHRS and YFSETQ. The CDR3 covers 15 residues. CDR3 loop: CASSLGPTNTDTQYF.

The V call is TRBV29-1, the J call TRBJ2-3; the D call from TCRdb, TRBD1, cannot be confirmed without DNA. The CDR3 has 16 residues. Germline V lookup: CDR1 SQVTM, CDR2 ANQGSEA. This chain's CDR3 is CSVEEGRGGNTDTQYF.

The chain employs TRBV5-5 and TRBJ2-1; TCRdb indicates TRBD2, and absent DNA this call remains unverified. Germline V lookup: CDR1 SGHKS, CDR2 YYEKEE (reference sequence). The CDR3 extends over 16 amino acids. CDR3 sequence reads: CASSLDSLIGGNEQFF.

The CDR3 protein is CSARDRSGRLGNEQFF. V and J are TRBV20-1 and TRBJ2-1; the D gene TCRdb calls, TRBD2, cannot be checked with no DNA. This CDR3 is built from 16 residues. The germline gives CDR1 DFQATT, CDR2 SNEGSKA (reference sequence).

This sequence joins TRBV19 and TRBJ2-5; TCRdb proposes TRBD1, but this gene call is untestable without DNA. The CDR3 is 14 amino acids. The germline V gene has CDR1 LNHDA and CDR2 SQIVND (reference sequence). The CDR3 protein is CASSRGTPRETQYF.

V gene TRBV4-1 combines with J gene TRBJ1-6; the D gene TCRdb calls, TRBD1, cannot be checked with no DNA. This CDR3 comprises 16 residues. Germline V gene sequence: CDR1 MGHRA, CDR2 YSYEKL. The CDR3 here is CASSQVDTGVNSPLHF.

This chain connects TRBV18 to TRBJ1-1. Per the germline V gene, CDR1 is KGHSH and CDR2 is LQKENI. This CDR3 has 13 amino acids. The CDR3 region is CASSHGSGTEAFF.

CDR3 amino acids: CASSQGGETYGYTF. V usage is TRBV18 and J usage is TRBJ1-2; TCRdb selects TRBD1, and the lack of DNA leaves this call unchecked. The CDR3 consists of 14 residues. The V gene's germline CDR1 is KGHSH and CDR2 LQKENI.

The chain uses TRBV5-1 and TRBJ2-2; the TCRdb call, TRBD1, lacks DNA for checking. CDR3 length: 15 amino acids. Germline CDR1 reads SGHRS; CDR2 reads YFSETQ. CDR3: CASSPSLRATGELFF. Based on the CDR3 plus reference TRBV5-1 and TRBJ2-2, the full variable domain is KAGVTQTPRYLIKTRGQQVTLSCSPISGHRSVSWYQQTPGQGLQFLFEYFSETQRNKGNFPGRFSGRQFSNSRSEMNVSTLELGDSALYLCASSPSLRATGELFFGEGSRLTVL.

The genes are TRBV5-1 and TRBJ1-2; absent DNA, TCRdb's TRBD1 call cannot be checked. Germline V gene data show CDR1 as SGHRS and CDR2 as YFSETQ. CDR3 length equals 17 residues. This CDR3 is CASSFSGTKGGNYGYTF.